This T cell receptor (beta chain) was sequenced for a study of T cells after posttransplantation cyclophosphamide. Study-wide results and limits: TRB overlap between skin or GI tissue T cells and blood was limited. Later post-transplant blood repertoires were often dominated by donor CD8+ memory clones. After PTCy, TRB diversity resembled that of CNI/methotrexate controls.

Generated by immunoSEQ multiplex PCR, the TCRdb table keeps only in-frame clones and is missing some. This record lists 25,000 to 35,000 clones, none seen once only, and the top ten clones contain approximately 3%. CDR3 length equals 19 residues. V was clipped by 4 bases and J by 2 bases, with 28 bases between them. The germline V gene has CDR1 SGHRS and CDR2 YFSETQ. This clone has at least ten counts. Antigen unknown. Sequences were obtained from PBMCs. J is TRBJ2-7 and V is TRBV5-1, with TRBD2 as a possible D gene (9 bases). The clonotype comes from a woman aged 60 to 75 in good health, CMV-negative, and a related stem cell transplant donor. The CDR3 is CASSTGQGRAGGPTYEQYF. CDR3 sequence (DNA): TGCGCCAGCAGCACCGGACAGGGTCGAGCGGGGGGCCCGACCTACGAGCAGTACTTC.